What follows are 21 T cell receptor beta chains derived from one specimen sequenced in a study of CDR3 diversity in severe acne. A single record per CDR3 protein comes from TCRdb applying MiXCR to the PCR reads. This repertoire shows more than 80,000 distinct CDR3 sequences, around 47% found once; its top ten account for roughly 11%. The sequencing input was blood. Source of these receptors: a male donor with severe acne vulgaris.

The V call is TRBV29-1, the J call TRBJ1-2; 8 nucleotides match TRBD1. V was pared by 6 bases and J by 7 bases, with 1 base of the junction left unmatched. CDR3 length: 10 amino acids. Per the germline V gene, CDR1 is SQVTM and CDR2 is ANQGSEA. For the CDR3, the DNA is TGCAGCGTCAGGGGGCTTGGCTACACCTTC. Translation gives CSVRGLGYTF.

This clonotype was seen more than once but under ten times. The chain has TRBV6-5 and TRBJ2-3; D is unresolved. This CDR3 contains 10 residues. The germline V and J ends were trimmed by 10 bases and 0 bases, with 2 bases remaining between them. Germline CDR1 and CDR2: MNHEY and SVGAGI. CDR3 sequence: CATSTDTQYF. The CDR3 DNA is TGTGCCACCAGCACAGATACGCAGTATTTT.

The chain is built from TRBV14 and TRBJ2-2; 9 bases are shared with TRBD2. The CDR3 covers 15 residues. The V gene end was trimmed by 3 bases and the J gene end by 4 bases; junction bases not matched to a gene: 3. CDR1 is SGHDN, CDR2 FVKESK, per germline. CDR3 sequence (DNA): TGTGCCAGCAGCCAGGCGGGAGGGTTCACCGGGGAGCTGTTTTTT. It specifies CASSQAGGFTGELFF.

This clonotype came up a few times. The V gene is TRBV19, the J gene TRBJ2-7, with 8 bases that match TRBD1. This CDR3 contains 15 residues. Germline V gene lookup returns CDR1 LNHDA and CDR2 SQIVND (reference sequence). V shed 4 bases and J 3 bases; nucleotides not matched to a gene: 8. In nucleotides, the CDR3 is TGTGCCAGTAGTACAGCGGACAGGGCCAGCTACGAGCAGTACTTC. Protein: CASSTADRASYEQYF.

The V and J genes are TRBV20-1 and TRBJ2-5; 12 bases map to TRBD2. Germline lookup yields CDR1 DFQATT and CDR2 SNEGSKA (reference sequence). The CDR3 consists of 14 residues. Trimming at V came to 6 bases and at J to 4 bases, leaving 6 bases not matched to a gene. Here the CDR3 DNA reads TGCAGTGCGTCGACTAGCGGGAGAGGAGAGACCCAGTACTTC. This sequence encodes CSASTSGRGETQYF.

The chain uses TRBV24-1 and TRBJ2-5; D is unclear. The V end was cut by 1 base, the J end by 5 bases, with 4 bases between. CDR3 length: 12 residues. Germline V gene data show CDR1 as KGHDR and CDR2 as SFDVKD. CDR3 amino acids: CATSDFKETQYF. The CDR3 nucleotides read TGTGCCACCAGTGATTTCAAGGAGACCCAGTACTTC.

Points on this clonotype: No conserved phenylalanine or tryptophan ends this CDR3, so it is likely a read error. The DNA is omitted, as the CDR3 cannot be located on it reliably, and the CDR3 follows TCRdb's listing. This chain uses TRBV5-4 with TRBJ2-7; TRBD1, the table's D call, lacks a check against the DNA. Per the germline V gene, CDR1 is SGHNT and CDR2 is YYREEE (reference sequence). From its first to its last residue, the CDR3 has 8 amino acids. This CDR3 is CASSLTGI.

V and J are TRBV12-3 or TRBV12-4 and TRBJ2-3; 8 bases agree with TRBD2. The length of the CDR3 is 14 residues. V lost 4 bases and J lost 6; bases outside the gene matches: 6. The CDR3 DNA follows: TGTGCCAGCAGTTCCAGCGGGAGAGGGGATACGCAGTATTTT. This sequence encodes CASSSSGRGDTQYF.

This clonotype was seen many times. The chain combines TRBV19 with TRBJ2-1; D possibly corresponds to TRBD1 (5 bases). CDR3 length: 14 residues. Germline CDR1 and CDR2: LNHDA and SQIVND (reference sequence). The V end was cut by 1 base, the J end by 4 bases, with 8 bases between. CDR3 region: CASSIAAGYNEQFF. The CDR3 DNA reads TGTGCCAGTAGTATAGCGGCAGGGTACAATGAGCAGTTCTTC.

J is TRBJ2-5 and V is TRBV25-1; D not resolved. Germline V CDR1 and CDR2: MGHDK, SYGVNS. There are 16 residues in the CDR3. Trimming pared 5 bases from V and 0 bases from J, leaving 16 bases between. CDR3 loop: CASSSLWTSDQETQYF. In DNA, the CDR3 is TGTGCCAGCAGTAGTCTCTGGACCTCAGACCAAGAGACCCAGTACTTC.

Regarding this clonotype: Since the CDR3 does not end with the conserved phenylalanine or tryptophan, this likely comes from a read error. The chain employs TRBV30 and TRBJ2-3; D call uncertain. The germline gives CDR1 GTSNPN, CDR2 SVGIG (reference sequence). V lost 0 bases and J 8 bases, leaving 9 bases between the germline ends. The CDR3 loop spans 12 amino acids. Here the CDR3 reads CAWSVLAGTQYS. CDR3 nucleotides: TGTGCCTGGAGTGTCCTGGCAGGTACGCAGTATTCT.

This clonotype was observed a few times. The CDR3 region is CASSLRTSGAYNEQFF. The CDR3 DNA sequence: TGTGCCAGCAGCCTAAGGACTAGCGGAGCGTACAATGAGCAGTTCTTC. The rearrangement joins TRBV12-3 or TRBV12-4 to TRBJ2-1; TRBD2 matches 10 bases. There are 16 residues in the CDR3. V lost 6 bases to trimming and J lost 4 bases; unmatched junction nucleotides: 9.

This clonotype was counted a few times. V is TRBV7-9 and J is TRBJ1-6, with TRBD1 identical over 9 bases. The CDR3 is made up of 15 amino acids. Trimming removed 5 bases from V and 9 bases from J; junction bases left unmatched: 8. Germline values: CDR1 SEHNR, CDR2 FQNEAQ (reference sequence). This CDR3 is CASSRPQGAGSPLHF. In DNA, the CDR3 is TGTGCCAGCAGCCGACCACAGGGGGCAGGTTCACCCCTCCACTTT.

This clonotype came up many times. The V gene is TRBV20-1, the J gene TRBJ2-2; perhaps TRBD1 as D (6 bases). V shed 0 bases and J shed 3 bases, with 8 bases lying between them. Germline lookup yields CDR1 DFQATT and CDR2 SNEGSKA (reference sequence). There are 14 residues in the CDR3. Written as DNA, the CDR3 is TGCAGTGCTAGAGAGGCAGGGGACACCGGGGAGCTGTTTTTT. Translation gives CSAREAGDTGELFF.

This clonotype was detected once. The rearrangement joins TRBV2 to TRBJ1-2, with D tentatively TRBD1 (5 bases). Germline V gene data show CDR1 as SNHLY and CDR2 as FYNNEI. The CDR3 runs 14 residues. V was trimmed by 1 base and J by 2 bases, leaving 8 bases between them. CDR3 loop: CASSEESGNYGYTF. The CDR3 nucleotides read TGTGCCAGCAGTGAAGAGTCAGGGAACTATGGCTACACCTTC.

The CDR3 sequence: CASSQDSLAGGNEQFF. In DNA form, the CDR3 reads TGCGCCAGCAGCCAAGATAGCCTAGCGGGAGGGAATGAGCAGTTCTTC. The chain joins TRBV4-3 to TRBJ2-1; 12 nucleotides align to TRBD2. Germline V gene data show CDR1 as LGHNA and CDR2 as YSLEER. The CDR3 is 16 residues long. Trimming took 0 bases from V and 7 from J; bases not matched to a gene: 4.

This clonotype was observed at least ten times. This chain connects TRBV7-2 to TRBJ2-1, with D possibly matching TRBD1 (5 bases). The V gene's germline CDR1 is SGHTA and CDR2 FQGNSA. The CDR3 runs to 14 residues. Trimming took 7 bases from V and 3 from J, leaving 13 bases between them. This chain's CDR3 is CASNDGQGYNEQFF. The CDR3 nucleotides are TGTGCCAGCAACGATGGGCAGGGCTACAATGAGCAGTTCTTC. The full variable domain, with the rest looked up from reference TRBV7-2 and TRBJ2-1, is GAGVSQSPSNKVTEKGKDVELRCDPISGHTALYWYRQSLGQGLEFLIYFQGNSAPDKSGLPSDRFSAERTGGSVSTLTIQRTQQEDSAVYLCASNDGQGYNEQFFGPGTRLTVL.

The table lists this clonotype with many counts. The V call is TRBV20-1, the J call TRBJ2-1; D is perhaps TRBD2 (6 bases). Germline V gene lookup returns CDR1 DFQATT and CDR2 SNEGSKA (reference sequence). The CDR3 runs to 14 residues. V was cut by 6 bases and J by 7 bases, with 19 bases left in between. CDR3 nucleotides: TGCAGTGCCGCCGGGACTGCGCATCAGAATGAGCAGTTCTTC. It translates to CSAAGTAHQNEQFF.

V and J are TRBV24-1 and TRBJ2-5; TRBD2 might be the D (6 bases). The J call could be wrong; TRBJ2-7 is a better fit for the DNA end. Per the germline V gene, CDR1 is KGHDR and CDR2 is SFDVKD. This CDR3 contains 13 residues. The CDR3 DNA follows: TGTGCCACCTCCGGGACTGACACCTACGAGCAGTACTTC. Protein sequence: CATSGTDTYEQYF.

This clonotype was counted only a few times. CDR3 nucleotides: TGTGCCAGCACCCGTGACGGCTTCTACGAGCAGTACTTC. It yields the protein CASTRDGFYEQYF. This chain links TRBV7-7 with TRBJ2-7, with unresolved D. Germline CDR1 is SSHAT and CDR2 is FNYEAQ (reference sequence). This CDR3 has 13 amino acids. V was clipped by 7 bases and J by 3 bases, with 13 bases between them. The variable domain in full, with the rest retrieved from reference TRBV7-7 and TRBJ2-7, is GAGVSQSPRYKVTKRGQDVTLRCDPISSHATLYWYQQALGQGPEFLTYFNYEAQPDKSGLPSDRFSAERPEGSISTLTIQRTEQRDSAMYRCASTRDGFYEQYFGPGTRLTVT.

The DNA of the CDR3 is TGTGCCAGCAGCCAAGGCCGGGGGGGCGGAGCAGATACGCAGTATTTT. As protein: CASSQGRGGGADTQYF. V gene TRBV3-1 combines with J gene TRBJ2-3; 8 bases fit TRBD2. Germline CDR1 and CDR2: LGHDT and YNNKEL (reference sequence). The CDR3 has 16 residues. V trimming: 1 base; J trimming: 4 bases; junction bases outside the gene matches: 7.